This TCR beta chain was captured in a study of T cell responses to AZD1222 COVID-19 vaccine. Overall study results and limits: Most donors were white British, females outnumbered males, and clonal diversity was possibly underestimated. Reportedly, close to half of spike-specific TCRs are directed against unmutated variant regions. Repertoire collection took place solely once the T cell response had peaked.

Libraries were prepared by immunoSEQ multiplex PCR; TCRdb keeps only in-frame clonotypes and omits some of them. This table holds 130,000 to 150,000 clones, about 90% found once. Concerning this clone itself: The antigen remains undetermined.

V was pared by 2 bases and J by 8 bases, with 12 bases between. The CDR3 is made up of 14 amino acids. Germline CDR1 LGHDT, CDR2 YNNKEL (reference sequence). The clonotype comes from an adult in good health. The gene calls are TRBV3-1 (or the pseudogene TRBV3-2) and TRBJ1-4, with D perhaps matching TRBD1 (6 bases). Sequencing was performed on peripheral blood, taken on day 0 of AZD1222 vaccination. This CDR3 reads CASSQRQVREKLFF. Here the CDR3 DNA reads TGTGCCAGCAGCCAACGACAGGTGCGGGAAAAACTGTTTTTT.